Shown below are 5 T cell receptor beta chains from a single sample sequenced in a study of T cell responses to AZD1222 COVID-19 vaccine. TCRdb's copy holds only in-frame clones and misses some; the assay was immunoSEQ multiplex PCR. Of 90,000 to 150,000 clones listed, about nine tenths are singletons. The sequences come from peripheral blood, collected on day 0 of AZD1222 vaccination. Receptors originate from an adult in good health.

The chain employs TRBV5-1 and TRBJ2-5; D is unresolved. V shed 1 base and J shed 1 base, with 11 bases lying between them. Germline assignment: CDR1 SGHRS and CDR2 YFSETQ. The CDR3 is 15 amino acids. The CDR3 sequence: CASSLFTMLQETQYF. CDR3 coding DNA: TGCGCCAGCAGCTTGTTCACCATGCTCCAAGAGACCCAGTACTTC. Variable domain in full (rest from reference TRBV5-1 and TRBJ2-5): KAGVTQTPRYLIKTRGQQVTLSCSPISGHRSVSWYQQTPGQGLQFLFEYFSETQRNKGNFPGRFSGRQFSNSRSEMNVSTLELGDSALYLCASSLFTMLQETQYFGPGTRLLVL.

J is TRBJ1-5 and V is TRBV5-5; no firm D call. Trimming took off 1 base at V and 4 bases at J, with 9 bases between the two ends. The CDR3 has 14 amino acids. Germline loops: CDR1 SGHKS, CDR2 YYEKEE (reference sequence). CDR3 DNA: TGTGCCAGCAGCTTGAGTAGCGGAAATCAGCCCCAGCATTTT. Its translation is CASSLSSGNQPQHF. The full variable domain, completed using reference TRBV5-5 and TRBJ1-5, is DAGVTQSPTHLIKTRGQQVTLRCSPISGHKSVSWYQQVLGQGPQFIFQYYEKEERGRGNFPDRFSARQFPNYSSELNVNALLLGDSALYLCASSLSSGNQPQHFGDGTRLSIL.

The CDR3 DNA sequence: TGCGCCAGCAGCCTTACAGGGGGTTATGAAAAACTGTTTTTT. This gives the protein CASSLTGGYEKLFF. This rearrangement joins TRBV5-1 to TRBJ1-4; the match to TRBD1 covers 8 bases. CDR1 SGHRS and CDR2 YFSETQ come from the germline V gene. This CDR3 comprises 14 residues. Losses at the gene ends were 4 bases for V and 6 bases for J; bases not matched to a gene: 5.

V and J are TRBV12-3 or TRBV12-4 and TRBJ1-1; D is ambiguous. V was cut by 1 base and J by 6 bases, with 9 bases left in between. The CDR3 runs 13 residues. The CDR3 sequence: CASSLGTVPEAFF. The CDR3, as DNA: TGTGCCAGCAGTTTAGGGACCGTGCCTGAAGCTTTCTTT.

The chain joins TRBV9 to TRBJ1-1; D not certain. Germline CDR1 reads SGDLS; CDR2 reads YYNGEE. V gave up 1 base and J gave up 5 bases, with 9 bases separating them. The CDR3 spans 13 residues. The CDR3 spells CASSVKTGTEAFF. Here the CDR3 DNA reads TGTGCCAGCAGCGTAAAGACCGGTACTGAAGCTTTCTTT. Full variable domain (rest looked up from reference TRBV9 and TRBJ1-1): DSGVTQTPKHLITATGQRVTLRCSPRSGDLSVYWYQQSLDQGLQFLIQYYNGEERAKGNILERFSAQQFPDLHSELNLSSLELGDSALYFCASSVKTGTEAFFGQGTRLTVV.